These 25 T cell receptor beta chains originate from one sample sequenced in a study of cytomegalovirus exposure and HLA in healthy donors. Use of 60 Vbeta and 13 Jbeta primers characterized the PCR. Here immunoSEQ multiplex PCR was the method, and the copy in TCRdb shows in-frame clones only, minus some. The sample totals tens of thousands of clones. Sequences were obtained from PBMCs. The receptors were gathered from a middle-aged man in good health and CMV-seronegative.

This chain uses TRBV5-1 with TRBJ2-7, with 7 positions matching TRBD1. Germline CDR1 SGHRS, CDR2 YFSETQ. This CDR3 contains 14 residues. V lost 4 bases to trimming and J lost 2 bases; unmatched junction nucleotides: 6. CDR3 loop: CASSERGLAYEQYF. CDR3 DNA: TGCGCCAGCAGCGAAAGGGGGCTGGCCTACGAGCAGTACTTC.

The chain is built from TRBV5-4 and TRBJ2-5; TRBD1 matches at 10 bases. This CDR3 is built from 15 residues. V was pared by 0 bases and J by 5 bases, with 4 bases of the junction left unmatched. Germline V gene sequence: CDR1 SGHNT, CDR2 YYREEE (reference sequence). The chain's CDR3 is CASSLVTGGGETQYF. CDR3 in DNA: TGTGCCAGCAGCTTGGTGACAGGGGGCGGGGAGACCCAGTACTTC.

The chain joins TRBV5-1 to TRBJ2-7, with a tentative D call TRBD1 (9 bases). The CDR3 sequence is 17 residues long. Trimming took 4 bases from V and 5 from J, leaving 25 bases between them. The germline V gene encodes CDR1 SGHRS and CDR2 YFSETQ. The CDR3 DNA reads TGCGCCAGCAGCCGGGAGGGTGGGGGACAGGGAAAGCACGAGCAGTACTTC. This encodes CASSREGGGQGKHEQYF.

The chain has TRBV11-3 and TRBJ2-7; D is uncertain. Germline assignment: CDR1 SGHNT and CDR2 YENEEA. V was shortened by 1 base and J by 1 base, with 8 bases between the two germline ends. This CDR3 has 14 residues. The CDR3, as DNA: TGTGCCAGCAGCTTAGGCGGTCTTTCCTACGAGCAGTACTTC. Its translation is CASSLGGLSYEQYF.

The chain recombines TRBV28 with TRBJ1-5; no definite D call. Germline CDR1 is MDHEN and CDR2 is SYDVKM. The V gene lost 8 bases and the J gene lost 7 bases, with 15 bases spanning the gap. CDR3 length equals 13 residues. The CDR3: CASLSTPGQPQHF. The DNA for the CDR3 is TGTGCCAGCCTATCGACCCCGGGACAGCCCCAGCATTTT. The full variable domain, in which reference TRBV28 and TRBJ1-5 provide the parts outside the CDR3, is DVKVTQSSRYLVKRTGEKVFLECVQDMDHENMFWYRQDPGLGLRLIYFSYDVKMKEKGDIPEGYSVSREKKERFSLILESASTNQTSMYLCASLSTPGQPQHFGDGTRLSIL.

V usage is TRBV19 and J usage is TRBJ2-5, with 7 nucleotides matching TRBD1. Germline V lookup: CDR1 LNHDA, CDR2 SQIVND (reference sequence). The CDR3 covers 13 residues. V shed 6 bases, J shed 2 bases, and the junction held 3 bases outside the gene matches. This CDR3 is CASRRDSQETQYF. The CDR3, as DNA: TGTGCCAGTAGGAGGGACAGTCAAGAGACCCAGTACTTC.

The chain recombines TRBV18 with TRBJ2-7; 7 bases line up with TRBD2. CDR3 length: 13 amino acids. J lost 3 bases, V lost 3 bases, and 2 bases had no gene match. CDR1 KGHSH and CDR2 LQKENI come from the germline V gene. CDR3 region: CASSPGGSYEQYF. In DNA, the CDR3 is TGTGCCAGCTCACCCGGGGGGAGCTACGAGCAGTACTTC.

This rearrangement joins TRBV2 to TRBJ1-5, with TRBD1 as a possible D gene (5 bases). V was shortened by 8 bases and J by 0 bases, with 11 bases between the two germline ends. CDR1 is SNHLY and CDR2 is FYNNEI in the germline V gene. The CDR3 totals 14 residues. The CDR3 DNA sequence: TGTGCCAGCGGAGGGGCCTATAGCAATCAGCCCCAGCATTTT. Translating it yields CASGGAYSNQPQHF.

V gene TRBV28 combines with J gene TRBJ2-3; unclear D gene. In germline, CDR1 is MDHEN, CDR2 SYDVKM. The CDR3 sequence is 12 residues long. The V end was cut by 1 base, the J end by 4 bases, with 3 bases between. CDR3 coding DNA: TGTGCCAGCAGTTTATTCGCAGATACGCAGTATTTT. It specifies CASSLFADTQYF.

This rearrangement joins TRBV6-1 to TRBJ2-6; no firm D call. Germline V gene sequence: CDR1 MNHNS, CDR2 SASEGT. The CDR3 is 15 residues long. The V and J ends lost 1 base and 0 bases respectively, with 4 bases between them. CDR3 loop: CASSEVASGANVLTF. Written as DNA, the CDR3 is TGTGCCAGCAGTGAAGTAGCCTCTGGGGCCAACGTCCTGACTTTC.

The chain uses TRBV18 and TRBJ2-7, with a possible D match to TRBD1 (5 bases). The germline CDR1 and CDR2 sequences are KGHSH and LQKENI. CDR3 length: 15 residues. The V end lost 0 bases, the J end lost 6 bases, and 15 bases lay between the germline ends. CDR3 in amino acids: CASSPPGQGRGEQYF. CDR3 DNA sequence: TGTGCCAGCTCACCACCTGGGCAGGGAAGGGGCGAGCAGTACTTC.

The V gene is TRBV10-3, the J gene TRBJ2-5; 8 nucleotides agree with TRBD1. V lost 4 bases, J lost 10 bases, and 8 bases stayed unmatched. Germline-derived CDR1 and CDR2 are ENHRY and SYGVKD. This CDR3 has 13 residues. Written as DNA, the CDR3 is TGTGCCATCAGTGTCGACAGGGGCTGGGACCAGTACTTC. Translating gives CAISVDRGWDQYF.

V usage is TRBV30 and J usage is TRBJ2-1, with TRBD1 matching over 7 bases. J was trimmed by 1 base and V by 5 bases; bases with no gene match: 8. The CDR3 length is 15 residues. Germline-derived CDR1 and CDR2 are GTSNPN and SVGIG (reference sequence). The CDR3 sequence is CAWRPGQWSYNEQFF. The DNA for the CDR3 is TGTGCCTGGCGACCGGGACAGTGGTCCTACAATGAGCAGTTCTTC.

The CDR3 reads CASSIFTTGESSSSYNEQFF. The CDR3 region has the DNA TGTGCCAGTAGTATTTTCACGACAGGGGAATCTTCAAGCTCCTACAATGAGCAGTTCTTC. The rearrangement uses TRBV19 and TRBJ2-1; 8 bases are shared with TRBD1. There are 20 residues in the CDR3. From germline, CDR1 is LNHDA and CDR2 SQIVND (reference sequence). J was trimmed by 0 bases and V by 3 bases; bases with no gene match: 16.

The chain combines TRBV14 with TRBJ1-4, with TRBD1 as a possible D gene (6 bases). The length of the CDR3 is 16 residues. CDR1 and CDR2 (germline): SGHDN, FVKESK. The germline V and J ends were trimmed by 4 bases and 2 bases, with 14 bases remaining between them. The CDR3 region has the DNA TGTGCCAGCAGCCGCACAGGGTTCTCGACTAATGAAAAACTGTTTTTT. Translation: CASSRTGFSTNEKLFF.

V gene TRBV28 combines with J gene TRBJ2-7; 8 bases map to TRBD1. V lost 4 bases, J lost 2 bases, and 10 bases stayed unmatched. The CDR3 runs 16 residues. Germline-derived CDR1 and CDR2 are MDHEN and SYDVKM. The CDR3 DNA follows: TGTGCCAGCAGTTCCCTTGGGACAGGAAAAGCCTACGAGCAGTACTTC. It encodes CASSSLGTGKAYEQYF.

The chain links TRBV18 to TRBJ2-7, with D possibly being TRBD2 (7 bases). The CDR3 spans 16 residues. Trimming shortened V by 0 bases and J by 5 bases, and 17 bases separated the two germline ends. CDR1 KGHSH and CDR2 LQKENI come from the germline V gene. This CDR3 reads CASSPPWGGDVNEQYF. The CDR3 DNA follows: TGTGCCAGCTCACCACCTTGGGGGGGCGATGTGAACGAGCAGTACTTC.

The genes are TRBV12-5 and TRBJ2-3; the match to TRBD1 covers 8 bases. J was trimmed by 0 bases and V by 6 bases; bases with no gene match: 5. The CDR3 length is 15 residues. Looked up from germline, CDR1 is LGHNT and CDR2 is FRNRAP. CDR3 loop: CASGLTGGSTDTQYF. In nucleotides, the CDR3 is TGTGCTAGTGGCCTAACAGGGGGTAGCACAGATACGCAGTATTTT.

The chain joins TRBV5-1 to TRBJ2-5; 8 bases align to TRBD1. From germline, CDR1 is SGHRS and CDR2 YFSETQ. This CDR3 spans 13 amino acids. V lost 4 bases and J lost 5; bases outside the gene matches: 4. CDR3 sequence: CASSMDRAETQYF. In nucleotides, the CDR3 is TGCGCCAGCAGCATGGACAGGGCCGAGACCCAGTACTTC.

This chain connects TRBV30 to TRBJ2-7; 9 bases are shared with TRBD2. The CDR3 contains 14 residues. Per the germline V gene, CDR1 is GTSNPN and CDR2 is SVGIG (reference sequence). V shed 3 bases and J 4 bases; nucleotides not matched to a gene: 7. The CDR3 coding sequence is TGTGCCTGGAGCTGGACTAGCGAGTATTACGAGCAGTACTTC. This translates into CAWSWTSEYYEQYF.

The chain employs TRBV6-6 and TRBJ1-2; D call uncertain. The CDR3 extends over 14 amino acids. The V end lost 2 bases, the J end lost 1 base, and 8 bases lay between the germline ends. Germline V gene lookup returns CDR1 MNHNY and CDR2 SVGAGI (reference sequence). This CDR3 is CASSYPGDNYGYTF. The CDR3 DNA follows: TGTGCCAGCAGTTACCCGGGAGATAACTATGGCTACACCTTC.

The V gene is TRBV9, the J gene TRBJ1-1, with D uncertain. V was shortened by 0 bases and J by 4 bases, with 10 bases between the two germline ends. The CDR3 runs 14 residues. Germline CDR1 SGDLS, CDR2 YYNGEE. CDR3 coding DNA: TGTGCCAGCAGCGTAGTAGAGGGTGGCACTGAAGCTTTCTTT. This gives the protein CASSVVEGGTEAFF.

The chain has TRBV27 and TRBJ1-2, with D perhaps TRBD1 (5 bases). The germline V gene has CDR1 MNHEY and CDR2 SMNVEV (reference sequence). The CDR3 is 14 amino acids. Trimming left V 3 bases short and J 8 bases short, with 16 bases between. CDR3 nucleotides: TGTGCCAGCAGTTTTGAAGGCAGGGCTTCCGGCTACACCTTC. This sequence encodes CASSFEGRASGYTF.

V gene TRBV19 combines with J gene TRBJ2-1; tentatively, D is TRBD2 (5 bases). Germline V gives CDR1 LNHDA, CDR2 SQIVND (reference sequence). Deletions cut 5 bases from V and 3 bases from J, with 17 bases between. This CDR3 is 16 amino acids long. The CDR3 here is CASSLVGERVYNEQFF. The DNA for the CDR3 is TGTGCCAGTAGTCTAGTCGGGGAACGTGTCTACAATGAGCAGTTCTTC.

For the CDR3, the DNA is TGTGCCAGCAGCGCCGGGACTAGCTTCTCCTACGAGCAGTACTTC. This translates into CASSAGTSFSYEQYF. The rearrangement joins TRBV6-1 to TRBJ2-7, with 9 bases identical to TRBD2. CDR1 MNHNS and CDR2 SASEGT come from the germline V gene. The CDR3 consists of 15 residues. V was clipped by 6 bases and J by 0 bases; unmatched bases: 6.